A selection of T cell receptor beta chains follows, all from one sample in a study of T cell repertoires in cytomegalovirus infection. TCRdb reprocessed the reads via MiXCR and lists one record per CDR3 protein. This table has under 200,000 distinct CDR3 sequences, 17% appearing once. The sample taken for sequencing was CD8+ T cells from PBMCs. These receptors all come from a human donor in good health (CMV status not recorded). Some clones in this sample may be carry-over from other donors' samples. CDR3s include the opening cysteine and the closing phenylalanine or tryptophan. D genes are given only for firm matches. The listing skips clone size in some rows; elsewhere it reads once, few, many or a size class.

j_gene	v_gene	abundance	d_gene	CDR3nt	CDR3aa
TRBJ2-5	TRBV28	few	NA	TGTGCCAGCAGTTTAGCCTTCGAGACCCAGTACTTC	CASSLAFETQYF
TRBJ2-3	TRBV7-2	NA	NA	TGTGCCAGCAGCCTCCGAGGACGTGACCCCACAGATACGCAGTATTTT	CASSLRGRDPTDTQYF
TRBJ2-7	TRBV29-1	NA	TRBD1	TGCAGCGTTGAAGATTGGGACAGCTCCTACGAGCAGTACTTC	CSVEDWDSSYEQYF
TRBJ1-4	TRBV7-8	few	TRBD1	TGTGCCAGCAGCTTAAGACCGGGACAGATGAATGAAAAACTGTTTTTT	CASSLRPGQMNEKLFF
TRBJ2-1	TRBV11-2	many	NA	TGTGCCAGCAGCTTAGGACCTCGGGGGCAGGATGAGCAGTTCTTC	CASSLGPRGQDEQFF
TRBJ2-7	TRBV20-1	NA	NA	TGCAGTGCTAGAGGTGGACGGAACTACGAGCAGTACTTC	CSARGGRNYEQYF
TRBJ2-7	TRBV20-1	NA	NA	TGCAGTGCTAGGACAGAAAGCTCCTACGAGCAGTACTTC	CSARTESSYEQYF
TRBJ2-5	TRBV28	few	TRBD1	TGTGCCAGCAGTCAAACAACAGGGGAGCAAGAGACCCAGTACTTC	CASSQTTGEQETQYF
TRBJ2-7	TRBV5-1	few	NA	TGCGCCAGCAGCTACCGGACAGACACCTACGAGCAGTACTTC	CASSYRTDTYEQYF
TRBJ2-3	TRBV7-6	few	NA	TGTGCCAGCAGCCGGCTAGCGAGTAGCACAGATACGCAGTATTTT	CASSRLASSTDTQYF
TRBJ2-5	TRBV11-3	few	NA	TGTGCCAGCAGCTTAGATCCCCCACCGGGGACCCAGTACTTC	CASSLDPPPGTQYF
TRBJ2-2	TRBV7-8	NA	NA	TGTGCCAGCAGCGTCTTCGGGGCGAACACCGGGGAGCTGTTTTTT	CASSVFGANTGELFF
TRBJ2-1	TRBV7-6	few	TRBD1	TGTGCCAGCAGCTTAAGAGGGGGGACAGGGGGCCCCTCCACTGAGCAGTTCTTC	CASSLRGGTGGPSTEQFF
TRBJ2-7	TRBV4-2	NA	NA	TGTGCCAGCAGCCCCCAGCGAGTGTACGAGCAGTACTTC	CASSPQRVYEQYF
TRBJ1-6	TRBV19	few	NA	TGTGCCAGTAGTATTAAGAGCTCCTATAATTCACCCCTCCACTTT	CASSIKSSYNSPLHF
TRBJ1-6	TRBV7-8	NA	NA	TGTGCCAGCAGCTTAGCGCCAGTAGGGCCCTACAATTCACCCCTCCACTTT	CASSLAPVGPYNSPLHF
TRBJ2-3	TRBV7-2	NA	NA	TGTGCCAGCAGCTTCCGAGATCGAGCGAACCCTAGCACAGATACGCAGTATTTT	CASSFRDRANPSTDTQYF
TRBJ2-3	TRBV7-6	NA	TRBD2	TGTGCCAGCAGCCACGGGACTAGCGGGTTTTTAGATACGCAGTATTTT	CASSHGTSGFLDTQYF
TRBJ2-2	TRBV28	NA	TRBD1	TGTGCCAACGGACCGGGACAGGGCAGAGAGCTGTTTTTT	CANGPGQGRELFF
TRBJ2-3	TRBV28	NA	TRBD1	TGTGCCAGCAGTTTGGGGACAGGGCGAGATACGCAGTATTTT	CASSLGTGRDTQYF
TRBJ2-7	TRBV7-9	NA	TRBD1	TGTGCCAGCAGCTCCCTGGACAGGCCCTCCTACGAGCAGTACTTC	CASSSLDRPSYEQYF
TRBJ2-3	TRBV7-2	few	TRBD1	TGTGCCAGCAGCTTCTCCCTTCGGACAGGGGGCTTTAGAGATACGCAGTATTTT	CASSFSLRTGGFRDTQYF
TRBJ1-2	TRBV20-1	NA	NA	TGCAGTGCTAGGAACCCAGATGTCTATGGCTACACCTTC	CSARNPDVYGYTF
TRBJ2-7	TRBV5-1	NA	TRBD1	TGCGCCAGCAGCATTAACAGGGGGCTAACCTACGAGCAGTACTTC	CASSINRGLTYEQYF
TRBJ2-7	TRBV11-1	NA	TRBD1	TGTGCCAGCAGCTGGGGACAGTTACCCTACGAGCAGTACTTC	CASSWGQLPYEQYF
TRBJ2-2	TRBV28	NA	TRBD2	TGTGCCAGCAGTTTTAATCGGCTAGCGGGAGACGGGGAGCTGTTTTTT	CASSFNRLAGDGELFF
TRBJ1-1	TRBV7-2	NA	NA	TGTGCCAGCAGCCCTCGGGCCTCGAACACTGAAGCTTTCTTT	CASSPRASNTEAFF
TRBJ1-2	TRBV7-2	NA	NA	TGTGCCAGCAGCCCCGGGCAATCCTATGGCTACACCTTC	CASSPGQSYGYTF
TRBJ2-5	TRBV28	few	NA	TGTGCCAGCAGTTTCGCCGAAGAAGAGACCCAGTACTTC	CASSFAEEETQYF
TRBJ1-2	TRBV13	once	NA	TGTGCCAGCAGCCTCCCTTTCCGGGGCAATGGCTACACCTTC	CASSLPFRGNGYTF
TRBJ1-5	TRBV24-1	few	NA	TGTGCCACCAGTGATTTGTCTGGGACCCAGCATTTT	CATSDLSGTQHF
TRBJ1-6	TRBV12-3/TRBV12-4	few	NA	TGTGCCAGCAGTTACGGGAGAGATATGAATTCACCCCTCCACTTT	CASSYGRDMNSPLHF
TRBJ2-5	TRBV12-3/TRBV12-4	NA	NA	TGTGCCAGCAGTTCCCCCGGCAGGGGAGAAGAGACCCAGTACTTC	CASSSPGRGEETQYF
TRBJ2-5	TRBV12-3/TRBV12-4	NA	NA	TGTGCCAGCAGTTTCGTAGGGACGGAGACCCAGTACTTC	CASSFVGTETQYF
TRBJ2-5	TRBV5-8	NA	NA	TGTGCCAGCAGCCCAAGGGGGGGAATGCAAGAGACCCAGTACTTC	CASSPRGGMQETQYF
TRBJ1-2	TRBV6-2/TRBV6-3	NA	TRBD1	TGTGCCAGCAGTTACGGGACAGACTATGGCTACACCTTC	CASSYGTDYGYTF
TRBJ2-6	TRBV6-4	NA	NA	TGTGCCAGCAGTGAGGAGAACTTCCTCGCGTCTGGGGCCAACGTCCTGACTTTC	CASSEENFLASGANVLTF
TRBJ1-2	TRBV12-3/TRBV12-4	NA	NA	TGTGCCAGCAGTTTAGGGCAGGGGAATGGCTACACCTTC	CASSLGQGNGYTF
TRBJ2-1	TRBV20-1	NA	TRBD2	TGCAGTGCTAGAGATCCAGCGGGAGCCTACAATGAGCAGTTCTTC	CSARDPAGAYNEQFF
TRBJ1-1	TRBV27	NA	TRBD1	TGTGCCAGCAGTACAGGGGGTGAAGCTTTCTTT	CASSTGGEAFF
TRBJ2-2	TRBV29-1	few	NA	TGCAGCGTTGAAGATGGATGGGGGCGGGCCACCGGGGAGCTGTTTTTT	CSVEDGWGRATGELFF
TRBJ2-7	TRBV6-2/TRBV6-3	NA	NA	TGTGCCAGCAGTTACCGGGACCACTACGAGCAGTACTTC	CASSYRDHYEQYF
TRBJ2-7	TRBV7-6	many	TRBD2	TGTGCCAGCAGCTCCCGCTCCGGAACGGGGGGGCCGGTCGAGCAGTACTTC	CASSSRSGTGGPVEQYF
TRBJ2-7	TRBV7-2	few	TRBD1	TGTGCCAGCAGCATCCTCGACAGGGGGCTCTACGAGCAGTACTTC	CASSILDRGLYEQYF
TRBJ2-3	TRBV7-9	NA	NA	TGTGCCAGCTCCGTCGCAGGGATGGATACGCAGTATTTT	CASSVAGMDTQYF
TRBJ2-2	TRBV7-2	many	NA	TGTGCCAGCAGCTACGGACAGGACTACGGGGAGCTGTTTTTT	CASSYGQDYGELFF
TRBJ2-1	TRBV28	NA	NA	TGTGCCAGCAGTTTCTCGGACGGACTTACCTACAATGAGCAGTTCTTC	CASSFSDGLTYNEQFF
TRBJ2-1	TRBV11-2	few	NA	TGTGCCAGCAGTCCAAACAGGGAAAGCTCCTACAATGAGCAGTTCTTC	CASSPNRESSYNEQFF
TRBJ1-1	TRBV6-2/TRBV6-3	NA	NA	TGTGCCAGCAGTTACTCGGAGGATGAGGACCGCGGAGGACCTGAAGCTTTCTTT	CASSYSEDEDRGGPEAFF
TRBJ2-1	TRBV28	NA	TRBD1	TGTGCCAGCAGTTTTCAAGGACAGGCGCCGAAAAAGCAGTTCTTC	CASSFQGQAPKKQFF
TRBJ1-5	TRBV4-2	few	NA	TGTGCCAGCAGCCAAGAAGGACCATCTGAAAATCAGCCCCAGCATTTT	CASSQEGPSENQPQHF
TRBJ2-1	TRBV5-6	few	TRBD2	TGTGCCAGCAGCTTGCCTAGCGGGGCCTACAATGAGCAGTTCTTC	CASSLPSGAYNEQFF
TRBJ2-3	TRBV12-3/TRBV12-4	few	TRBD1	TGTGCCAGCAGTCACCGGGGAAGGGGGCCCACAGATACGCAGTATTTT	CASSHRGRGPTDTQYF
TRBJ2-1	TRBV6-8	NA	NA	TGTGCCAGCAGTTCCCTATTAAACCCCCCCCTCACCTACAATGAGCAGTTCTTC	CASSSLLNPPLTYNEQFF
TRBJ2-7	TRBV7-9	NA	TRBD1	TGTGCCAGCAGCTCCCCGGGACAGATCGAGCAGTACTTC	CASSSPGQIEQYF
TRBJ2-7	TRBV6-1	few	NA	TGTGCCAGCAGTGCCCGGGACGGACCCTACGAGCAGTACTTC	CASSARDGPYEQYF